The 13 T cell receptor beta chains given below trace back to one sample, sequenced in a study of cytomegalovirus exposure and HLA in healthy donors. Primers: 60 Vbeta forward and 13 Jbeta reverse. Method: immunoSEQ multiplex PCR; TCRdb's copy keeps in-frame clones and lacks some. The profile shows 250,000 or so clones, about 93% of them singletons. Sequenced sample: PBMCs. The receptor set was obtained from a girl aged 2-9 years in good health and CMV-seronegative.

V usage is TRBV30 and J usage is TRBJ1-2; 8 nucleotides match TRBD1. Germline loops: CDR1 GTSNPN, CDR2 SVGIG (reference sequence). V dropped 0 bases and J dropped 4; count of bases not matched to a gene: 7. The CDR3 has 15 residues. Written as DNA, the CDR3 is TGTGCCTGGAGTGTACCTGCAGGGGGCTTCTATGGCTACACCTTC. Translation gives CAWSVPAGGFYGYTF.

In its sample, this clone was seen once. This chain uses TRBV5-1 with TRBJ2-5; possible D gene TRBD1, 8 bases. CDR3 length: 16 residues. Germline assignment: CDR1 SGHRS and CDR2 YFSETQ. V dropped 1 base and J dropped 4 bases, with 17 bases sitting between them. The CDR3 here is CASSLRDRGGRETQYF. The CDR3 DNA follows: TGCGCCAGCAGCTTGAGAGACAGGGGAGGGCGAGAGACCCAGTACTTC.

The V gene is TRBV6-1, the J gene TRBJ2-1, with D hard to call. The V end was cut by 2 bases, the J end by 8 bases, with 10 bases between. This CDR3 region has 13 residues. Germline CDR1 reads MNHNS; CDR2 reads SASEGT. This CDR3 reads CASSESPPYEQFF. Written as DNA, the CDR3 is TGTGCCAGCAGTGAATCCCCCCCATATGAGCAGTTCTTC.

The V call is TRBV7-8, the J call TRBJ2-7, with D tentatively TRBD2 (5 bases). This CDR3 contains 16 residues. Germline V gives CDR1 SGHVS, CDR2 FQNEAQ. V was cut by 1 base and J by 7 bases, with 20 bases left in between. This CDR3 reads CASSLGWGDGLREQYF. CDR3 nucleotides: TGTGCCAGCAGCTTAGGTTGGGGAGATGGCTTGAGGGAGCAGTACTTC.

This rearrangement joins TRBV9 to TRBJ2-5; 13 nucleotides align to TRBD2. The CDR3 length is 16 residues. Germline assignment: CDR1 SGDLS and CDR2 YYNGEE. J was trimmed by 5 bases and V by 3 bases; bases with no gene match: 7. CDR3 DNA sequence: TGTGCCAGCAGCGGCGGACTAGCGGGGGCGGGGGAGACCCAGTACTTC. As protein: CASSGGLAGAGETQYF.

CDR3 loop: CASSNFGQGAGEQYF. CDR3 sequence (DNA): TGTGCCAGCAGCAATTTTGGACAGGGGGCCGGCGAGCAGTACTTC. V and J are TRBV5-4 and TRBJ2-7; the match to TRBD1 covers 11 bases. The CDR3 extends over 15 amino acids. Germline-derived CDR1 and CDR2 are SGHNT and YYREEE (reference sequence). V trimming: 4 bases; J trimming: 6 bases; junction bases outside the gene matches: 9.

The V and J genes are TRBV5-6 and TRBJ2-5; 7 positions match TRBD1. The DNA matches TRBJ2-7 better at its end, which makes the J call doubtful. Germline V CDR1 and CDR2: SGHDT, YYEEEE. This CDR3 region has 15 residues. CDR3 loop: CASSFLGQAPYEQYF. CDR3 DNA: TGTGCCAGCAGCTTCTTAGGACAGGCCCCCTACGAGCAGTACTTC.

Note on this clone: The junction and the germline gene differ at one end; a read error may be behind it. CDR3 nucleotides: TGTGCCGGCTCGCCAGTGGGCGATAGCAATCAGCCCCAGCATTTT. Translating it yields CAGSPVGDSNQPQHF. The chain carries TRBV18 and TRBJ1-5; D is ambiguous. Germline V gene sequence: CDR1 KGHSH, CDR2 LQKENI. The CDR3 spans 15 residues.

The rearrangement links TRBV18 to TRBJ1-2; D is perhaps TRBD1 (6 bases). The CDR3 spans 16 residues. The V end was cut by 5 bases, the J end by 4 bases, with 20 bases between. Germline V CDR1 and CDR2: KGHSH, LQKENI. Here the CDR3 reads CASSDWTDEGGYGYTF. CDR3 coding DNA: TGTGCCAGCTCAGATTGGACAGACGAAGGGGGCTATGGCTACACCTTC. Complete variable domain (other parts from reference TRBV18 and TRBJ1-2): NAGVMQNPRHLVRRRGQEARLRCSPMKGHSHVYWYRQLPEEGLKFMVYLQKENIIDESGMPKERFSAEFPKEGPSILRIQQVVRGDSAAYFCASSDWTDEGGYGYTFGSGTRLTVV.

This clone was picked up a small number of times. This chain links TRBV28 with TRBJ2-5, with D perhaps TRBD2 (7 bases). CDR1 and CDR2 from the germline V gene are MDHEN and SYDVKM. This CDR3 comprises 13 residues. V lost 10 bases, J lost 5 bases, and 17 bases lay in between. The CDR3 DNA reads TGTGCCACTTTTGGGGGGGGCGCGGAGACCCAGTACTTC. This encodes CATFGGGAETQYF.

This clone was counted a single time. The chain employs TRBV30 and TRBJ1-1; the match to TRBD1 covers 7 bases. The CDR3 runs 15 residues. Germline V CDR1 and CDR2: GTSNPN, SVGIG (reference sequence). Trimming at V came to 2 bases and at J to 0 bases, leaving 6 bases not matched to a gene. CDR3 in DNA: TGTGCCTGGAGTCTAAGGGACAGAATGAACACTGAAGCTTTCTTT. Amino acid sequence: CAWSLRDRMNTEAFF.

The J gene is TRBJ2-1, the V gene TRBV2; 9 nucleotides match TRBD2. Germline V lookup: CDR1 SNHLY, CDR2 FYNNEI. The V gene end was trimmed by 1 base and the J gene end by 5 bases; junction bases not matched to a gene: 6. This CDR3 spans 16 amino acids. Here the CDR3 reads CASSEGSGRINNEQFF. The CDR3 DNA is TGTGCCAGCAGTGAAGGTAGCGGGAGAATTAACAATGAGCAGTTCTTC.

This clone was observed once. This chain joins TRBV6-6 and TRBJ1-5, with TRBD1 matching over 9 bases. The CDR3 is made up of 14 amino acids. In germline, CDR1 is MNHNY, CDR2 SVGAGI (reference sequence). V dropped 5 bases and J dropped 6; count of bases not matched to a gene: 5. CDR3 protein: CASSKQGASQPQHF. The CDR3 DNA is TGTGCCAGCAGTAAACAGGGGGCTAGTCAGCCCCAGCATTTT.